The clone carrying this T cell receptor beta chain appeared many times. Its antigen is undetermined. For repertoire sequencing, the TCR beta CDR3 regions were amplified from RNA transcripts. HTBI primers were used in a first-round RT-PCR, which preceded a second-round multiplex PCR. TCRdb used MiXCR to reprocess the multiplex PCR reads, holding one entry per CDR3 protein. The sample has about 220,000 distinct CDR3 sequences; about a fifth are singletons. Germline loops: CDR1 MNHNS, CDR2 SASEGT. The CDR3 is 13 residues long. Trimming cost V 6 bases and J 6 bases; bases outside gene matches: 8. This sample was included in a study of Graves' ophthalmopathy and Graves' hyperthyroidism. Across the study: Sampling took place at initial diagnosis, with peripheral blood obtained before any treatment. Study conclusions and caveats: Blood repertoires reportedly contained most expanded thyroid clonotypes above 0.001 frequency.

Other autoimmune diseases, uncontrolled infections, pregnancy or lactation led to the exclusion of patients. Reliance was placed on clinical symptoms, serum thyroxine, TRAb, thyroid ultrasound and orbital computed tomography for diagnosis. The source of this sequence is a woman between 45 and 65 years old with Graves' ophthalmopathy. The sequenced sample consisted of peripheral blood. The chain links TRBV6-1 to TRBJ2-7; 7 nucleotides agree with TRBD2. Here the CDR3 DNA reads TGTGCCAGCAGGTCCCGGGGGGTCAGCGAGCAGTACTTC. Amino acid sequence: CASRSRGVSEQYF.